Given below is one TCR beta chain in context. The CDR3 extends over 14 amino acids. V shed 2 bases and J shed 5 bases, with 13 bases lying between them. The germline V gene has CDR1 SGHRS and CDR2 YFSETQ. This sample stems from a study of shared clonotypes between healthy human individuals. Sequencing was performed with immunoSEQ multiplex PCR; in TCRdb, only in-frame clones are kept and a portion is missing. The sample shows approximately 1.1 million clones, about 84% of them seen only once. The sequenced sample was memory CD4+ T cells from PBMCs. The subset here: CD45RA-negative fraction. The V and J genes are TRBV5-1 and TRBJ2-5; D is possibly TRBD1 or TRBD2 (5 bases each). The clonotype originates from a man aged 18 to 29 in good health. Some clones in this sample may be carry-over from other donors' samples. The CDR3, as DNA: TGCGCCAGCAGCTTCTCAGGGACCCTGGAGACCCAGTACTTC. Amino acid sequence: CASSFSGTLETQYF.